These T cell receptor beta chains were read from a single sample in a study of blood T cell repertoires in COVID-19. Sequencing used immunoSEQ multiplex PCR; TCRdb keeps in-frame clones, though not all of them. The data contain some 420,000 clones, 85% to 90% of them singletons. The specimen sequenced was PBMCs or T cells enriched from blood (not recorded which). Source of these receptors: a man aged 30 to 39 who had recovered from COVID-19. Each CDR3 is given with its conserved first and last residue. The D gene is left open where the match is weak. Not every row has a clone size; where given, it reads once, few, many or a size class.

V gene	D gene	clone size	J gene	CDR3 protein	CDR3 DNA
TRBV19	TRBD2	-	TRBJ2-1	CASTSGPYNEQFF	TGTGCCAGTACTAGCGGTCCCTACAATGAGCAGTTCTTC
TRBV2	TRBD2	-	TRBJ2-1	CASSITSGRGEQFF	TGTGCCAGCAGTATCACTAGCGGGAGGGGTGAGCAGTTCTTC
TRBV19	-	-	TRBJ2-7	CASSTGSYEQYF	TGTGCCAGTAGTACGGGGTCCTACGAGCAGTACTTC
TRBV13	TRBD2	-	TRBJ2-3	CASSSAGLADTQYF	TGTGCCAGCAGCTCAGCGGGACTAGCTGACACGCAGTATTTT
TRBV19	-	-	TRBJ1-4	CASSTTTATNEKLFF	TGTGCCAGTAGTACCACGACAGCTACTAATGAAAAACTGTTTTTT
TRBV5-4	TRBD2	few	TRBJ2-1	CASSLGWTSGTYEQFF	TGTGCCAGCAGCTTGGGATGGACTAGCGGGACCTATGAGCAGTTCTTC
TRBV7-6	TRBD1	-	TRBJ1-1	CASSLGTGSEAFF	TGTGCCAGCAGCTTAGGGACAGGATCTGAAGCTTTCTTT
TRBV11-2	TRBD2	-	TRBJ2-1	CASSGLGGYNEQFF	TGTGCCAGCAGTGGACTAGGAGGGTACAATGAGCAGTTCTTC
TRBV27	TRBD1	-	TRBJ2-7	CASRKGTGGPYEQYF	TGTGCCAGCAGAAAAGGGACAGGGGGACCCTACGAGCAGTACTTC
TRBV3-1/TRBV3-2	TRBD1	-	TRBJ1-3	CASSQEIWTGVLRLQSGNTIYF	TGTGCCAGCAGCCAAGAGATTTGGACAGGGGTTCTTCGCCTTCAATCTGGAAACACCATATATTTT
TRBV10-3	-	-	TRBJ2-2	CAISSTQGGNTGELFF	TGTGCCATCAGTTCCACCCAGGGAGGGAACACCGGGGAGCTGTTTTTT
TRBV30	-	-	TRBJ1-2	CAWSAGNYGYTF	TGTGCCTGGAGTGCGGGAAACTATGGCTACACCTTC
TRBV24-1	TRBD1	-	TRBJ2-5	CATSDLRGRQGEETQYF	TGTGCCACCAGTGATTTAAGGGGGCGACAGGGAGAAGAGACCCAGTACTTC
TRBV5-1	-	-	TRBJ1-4	CASRGTGATNEKLFF	TGCGCCAGCAGAGGGACGGGGGCAACTAATGAAAAACTGTTTTTT
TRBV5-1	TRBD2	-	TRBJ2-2	CASSRVAGLPETGELFF	TGCGCCAGCAGTCGAGTAGCGGGACTTCCGGAAACCGGGGAGCTGTTTTTT
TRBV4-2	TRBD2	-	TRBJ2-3	CASSQDPIAGATDTQYF	TGTGCCAGCAGCCAAGATCCTATAGCGGGCGCCACAGATACGCAGTATTTT
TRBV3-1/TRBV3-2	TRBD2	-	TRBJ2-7	CASSHFSGSYEQYF	TGTGCCAGCAGCCATTTTAGCGGGAGCTACGAGCAGTACTTC
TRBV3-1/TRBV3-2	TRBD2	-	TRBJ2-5	CASAFGGSETQYF	TGTGCCAGCGCCTTTGGCGGGAGTGAGACCCAGTACTTC
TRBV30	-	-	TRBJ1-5	CAWSAMGLSNNQPQHF	TGTGCCTGGAGTGCGATGGGACTCTCCAACAATCAGCCCCAGCATTTT
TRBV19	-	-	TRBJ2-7	CASTAPPGTRSYEQYF	TGTGCCAGTACCGCTCCACCCGGGACAAGGTCCTACGAGCAGTACTTC
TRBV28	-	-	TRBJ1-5	CASKQGGSNQPQHF	TGTGCCAGCAAACAGGGTGGAAGCAATCAGCCCCAGCATTTT
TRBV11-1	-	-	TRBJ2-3	CASSLGGDTQYF	TGTGCCAGCAGCCTCGGGGGAGATACGCAGTATTTT
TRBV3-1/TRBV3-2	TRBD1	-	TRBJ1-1	CASSQVGTGFAEAFF	TGTGCCAGCAGCCAAGTGGGGACAGGGTTCGCTGAAGCTTTCTTT
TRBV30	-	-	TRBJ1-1	CAWSVRTGWSTEAFF	TGTGCCTGGAGTGTACGAACAGGGTGGAGTACTGAAGCTTTCTTT
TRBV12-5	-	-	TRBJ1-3	CASGLTGRNTIYF	TGTGCTAGTGGTTTAACCGGTCGAAACACCATATATTTT
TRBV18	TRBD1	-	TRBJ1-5	CASSPRAADRVISQPQHF	TGTGCCAGCTCACCGAGGGCGGCTGACAGGGTGATTTCTCAGCCCCAGCATTTT
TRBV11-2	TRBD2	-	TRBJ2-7	CASSLWRGGSEQYF	TGTGCCAGCAGCTTATGGCGGGGGGGGAGCGAGCAGTACTTC
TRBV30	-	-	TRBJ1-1	CAWSVALGAAFF	TGTGCCTGGAGTGTAGCCCTGGGGGCAGCTTTCTTT
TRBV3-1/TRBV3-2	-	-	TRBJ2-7	CASSRVHSVEQYF	TGTGCCAGCTCACGGGTGCATTCGGTCGAGCAGTACTTC
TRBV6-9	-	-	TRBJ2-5	CASRLDQETQYF	TGTGCCAGCAGACTAGATCAAGAGACCCAGTACTTC
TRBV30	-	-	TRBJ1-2	CAWTRTAYGYTF	TGTGCCTGGACCAGGACAGCCTATGGCTACACCTTC
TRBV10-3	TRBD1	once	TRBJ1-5	CAISDRGVDQPQHF	TGTGCCATCAGTGACAGGGGGGTAGATCAGCCCCAGCATTTT
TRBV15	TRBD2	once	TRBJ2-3	CATSTPWGGRTDTQYF	TGTGCCACCAGCACACCTTGGGGAGGGCGCACAGATACGCAGTATTTT
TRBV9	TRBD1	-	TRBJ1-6	CASSVEGTGDSPLHF	TGTGCCAGCAGCGTAGAGGGGACAGGGGATTCACCCCTCCACTTT
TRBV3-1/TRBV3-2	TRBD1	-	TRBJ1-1	CASSQEGQGNTEAFF	TGTGCCAGCAGCCAAGAGGGACAGGGAAACACTGAAGCTTTCTTT
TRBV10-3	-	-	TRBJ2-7	CAISGSVAYEQYF	TGTGCCATCAGCGGGTCGGTTGCCTACGAGCAGTACTTC